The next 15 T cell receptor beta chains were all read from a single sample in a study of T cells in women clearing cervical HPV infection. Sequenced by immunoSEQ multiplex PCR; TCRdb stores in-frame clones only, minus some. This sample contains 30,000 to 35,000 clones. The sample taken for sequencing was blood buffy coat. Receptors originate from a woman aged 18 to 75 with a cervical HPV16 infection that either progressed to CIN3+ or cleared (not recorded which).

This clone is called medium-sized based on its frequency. The DNA read from the CDR3 is TGTGCCTGGACGTTTACAGGGGGAAGGACCGGGGAG. Its protein is CAWTFTGGRTGE. In full, the CDR3 reads CAWTFTGGRTGELFF. The rearrangement uses TRBV30 and TRBJ2-2; 8 nucleotides line up with TRBD1. The sequenced fragment ends 3 residues before the CDR3 boundary, so the rest is inferred from the germline J gene. The CDR3 extends over 15 amino acids. CDR1 is GTSNPN, CDR2 SVGIG, per germline (reference sequence). J was trimmed by 5 bases and V by 4 bases; bases with no gene match: 9.

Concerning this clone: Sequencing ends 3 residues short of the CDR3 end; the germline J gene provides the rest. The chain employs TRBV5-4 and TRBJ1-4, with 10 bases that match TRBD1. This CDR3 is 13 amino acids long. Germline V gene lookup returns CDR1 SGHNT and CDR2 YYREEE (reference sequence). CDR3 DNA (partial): TGTGCCAGCAGCACGGGACAGGGGATGAAA. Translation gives CASSTGQGMK. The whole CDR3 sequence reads CASSTGQGMKLFF.

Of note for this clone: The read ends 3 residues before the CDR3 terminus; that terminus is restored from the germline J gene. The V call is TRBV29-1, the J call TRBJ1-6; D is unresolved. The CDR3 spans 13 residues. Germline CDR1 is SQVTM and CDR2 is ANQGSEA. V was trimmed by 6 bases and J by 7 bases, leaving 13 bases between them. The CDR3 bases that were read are TGCAGCGTCGGTGAAGGGCTCAATTCACCC. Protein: CSVGEGLNSP. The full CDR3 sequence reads CSVGEGLNSPLHF.

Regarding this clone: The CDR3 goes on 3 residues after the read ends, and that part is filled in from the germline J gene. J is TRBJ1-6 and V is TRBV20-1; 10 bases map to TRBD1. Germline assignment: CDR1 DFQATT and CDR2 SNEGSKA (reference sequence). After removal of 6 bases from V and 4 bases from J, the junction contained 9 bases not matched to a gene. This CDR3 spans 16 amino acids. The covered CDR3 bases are TGCAGTGCCCGACAGGGGGCGGACACATATAATTCACCC. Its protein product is CSARQGADTYNSP. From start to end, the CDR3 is CSARQGADTYNSPLHF.

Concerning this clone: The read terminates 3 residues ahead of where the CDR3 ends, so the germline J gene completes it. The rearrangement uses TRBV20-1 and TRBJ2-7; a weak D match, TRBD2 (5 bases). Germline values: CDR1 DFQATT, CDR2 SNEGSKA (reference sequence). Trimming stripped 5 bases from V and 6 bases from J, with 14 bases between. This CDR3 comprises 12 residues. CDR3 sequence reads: CSAHSLASEQYF. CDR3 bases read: TGCAGTGCTCACTCCCTAGCCTCCGAG.

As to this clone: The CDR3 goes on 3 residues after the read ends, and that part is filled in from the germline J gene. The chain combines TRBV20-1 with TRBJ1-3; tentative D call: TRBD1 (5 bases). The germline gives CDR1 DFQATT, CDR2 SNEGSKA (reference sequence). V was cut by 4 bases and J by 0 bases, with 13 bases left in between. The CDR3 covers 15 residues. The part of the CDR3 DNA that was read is TGCAGTGCTATGGGGGGGGGTGTCTCTGGAAACACC. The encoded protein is CSAMGGGVSGNT. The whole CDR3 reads CSAMGGGVSGNTIYF.

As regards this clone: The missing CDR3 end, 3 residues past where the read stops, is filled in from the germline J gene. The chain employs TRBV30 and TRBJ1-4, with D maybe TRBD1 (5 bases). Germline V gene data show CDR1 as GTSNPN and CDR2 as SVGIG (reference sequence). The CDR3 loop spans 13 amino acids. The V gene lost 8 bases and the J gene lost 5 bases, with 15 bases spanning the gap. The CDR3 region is CAAKGVPNEKLFF. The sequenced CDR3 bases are TGTGCCGCCAAAGGGGTCCCGAATGAAAAA.

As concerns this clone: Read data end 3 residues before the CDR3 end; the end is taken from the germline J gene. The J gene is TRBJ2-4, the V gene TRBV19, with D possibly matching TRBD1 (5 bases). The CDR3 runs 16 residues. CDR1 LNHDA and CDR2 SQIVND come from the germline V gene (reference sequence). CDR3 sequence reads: CASSPSRKGINYGQYF. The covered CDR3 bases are TGTGCCAGTAGTCCCTCCCGTAAGGGGATAAACTATGGT.

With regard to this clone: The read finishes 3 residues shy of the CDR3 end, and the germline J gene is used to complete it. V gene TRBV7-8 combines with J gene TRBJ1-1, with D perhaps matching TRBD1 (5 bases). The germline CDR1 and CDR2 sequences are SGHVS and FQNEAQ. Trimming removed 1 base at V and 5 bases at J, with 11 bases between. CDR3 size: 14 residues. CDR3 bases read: TGTGCCAGCAGCTTAGGGCCCGGGGGTACTGAA. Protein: CASSLGPGGTE. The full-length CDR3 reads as CASSLGPGGTEAFF.

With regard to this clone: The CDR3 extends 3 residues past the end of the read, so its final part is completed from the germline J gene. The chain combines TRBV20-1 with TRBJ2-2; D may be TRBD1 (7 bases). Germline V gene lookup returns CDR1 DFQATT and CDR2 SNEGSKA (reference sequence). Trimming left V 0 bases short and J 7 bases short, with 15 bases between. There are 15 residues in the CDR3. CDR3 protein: CSARDPTGRDGELFF. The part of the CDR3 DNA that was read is TGCAGTGCTAGAGACCCGACAGGGCGGGACGGGGAG.

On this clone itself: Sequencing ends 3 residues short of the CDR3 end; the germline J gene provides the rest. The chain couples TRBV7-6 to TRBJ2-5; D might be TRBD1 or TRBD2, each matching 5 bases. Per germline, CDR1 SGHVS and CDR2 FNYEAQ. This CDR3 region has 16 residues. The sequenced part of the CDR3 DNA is TGTGCCAGCAGCTTAGGGGGTGCAGGGAGCACAGATACC. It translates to CASSLGGAGSTDT. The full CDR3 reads CASSLGGAGSTDTQYF.

The chain's CDR3 is CASSLSHRTETQYF. CDR3 DNA (partial): TGTGCCAGCAGCTTGTCCCACAGAACAGAGACC. The chain is built from TRBV5-8 and TRBJ2-5; no reliable D call. The read finishes 3 residues shy of the CDR3 end, and the germline J gene is used to complete it. Germline V gene lookup returns CDR1 SGHTS and CDR2 YDEGEE. The V end lost 1 base, the J end lost 4 bases, and 11 bases lay between the germline ends. The CDR3 extends over 14 amino acids.

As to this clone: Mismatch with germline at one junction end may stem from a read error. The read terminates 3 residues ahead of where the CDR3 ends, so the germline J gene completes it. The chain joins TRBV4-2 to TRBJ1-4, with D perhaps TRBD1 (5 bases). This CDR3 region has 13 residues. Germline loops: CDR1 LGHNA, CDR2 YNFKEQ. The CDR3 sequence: CASSPRVGEKLFF. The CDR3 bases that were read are TGCGCCAGCAGCCCCAGGGTGGGTGAAAAA.

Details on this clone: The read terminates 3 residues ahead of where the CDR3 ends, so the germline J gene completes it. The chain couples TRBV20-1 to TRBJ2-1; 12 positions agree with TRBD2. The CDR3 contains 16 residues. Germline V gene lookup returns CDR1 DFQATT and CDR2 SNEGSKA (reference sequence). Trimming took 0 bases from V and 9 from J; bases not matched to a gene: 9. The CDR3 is CSARDSSSGRAGEQFF. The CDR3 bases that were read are TGCAGTGCTAGAGACTCATCTAGCGGGAGGGCCGGTGAG.

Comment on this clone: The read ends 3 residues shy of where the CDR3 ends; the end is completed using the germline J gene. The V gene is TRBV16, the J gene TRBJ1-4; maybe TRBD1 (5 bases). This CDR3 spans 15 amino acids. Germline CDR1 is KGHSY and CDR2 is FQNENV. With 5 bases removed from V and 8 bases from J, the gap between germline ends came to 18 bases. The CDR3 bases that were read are TGTGCCAGCAGCGGACGCGGCAGGGCTGGAGAAAAA. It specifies CASSGRGRAGEK. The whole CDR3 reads CASSGRGRAGEKLFF.